This TCR beta chain originates from a study of glioma-infiltrating T cells after dendritic cell vaccination. The table came from immunoSEQ multiplex PCR; TCRdb's copy has only in-frame clones and leaves some out. Found here are some 46,000 clones, approximately 89% of them singletons; the top ten hold around 5%. Time point in this sample: after dendritic cell vaccination, including at tumor progression/relapse. V lost 5 bases, J lost 2 bases, and 18 bases stayed unmatched. Germline assignment: CDR1 SGHRS and CDR2 YFSETQ. The CDR3 runs 19 residues. The material sequenced was blood, taken after dendritic cell vaccination. This clonotype was sampled from a human donor with glioblastoma. V and J are TRBV5-1 and TRBJ2-2, with 7 nucleotides matching TRBD1. The DNA of the CDR3 is TGCGCCAGCAGGAGGGGCCAAGTTAGGACAGGAACTAACACCGGGGAGCTGTTTTTT. It specifies CASRRGQVRTGTNTGELFF.